This T cell receptor (beta chain) was identified during a study of CD4+ T cells in melanoma. Overall study results and limits: Reportedly, melanoma neoantigen-specific CD4+ T cells showed varied differentiation states. A reported correlation linked neoantigen-specific CD4+ T cells to CD8+, macrophage and B cell function.

The CDR3 covers 15 residues. Germline V gene data show CDR1 as SGHDT and CDR2 as YYEEEE. Trimming cost V 4 bases and J 3 bases; bases outside gene matches: 3. Remarks on this clone: Its target is unknown.

Profiling relied on immunoSEQ multiplex PCR, and the TCRdb table lists in-frame clones only, not all of them. The sample records about 50,000 clones, 89% being singletons. Material: peripheral blood. The V and J genes are TRBV5-6 and TRBJ2-7, with 14 bases aligning to TRBD2. This clonotype was obtained from a human donor with melanoma. The CDR3 here is CASSGGLAGVYEQYF. Written as DNA, the CDR3 is TGTGCCAGCAGCGGGGGACTAGCGGGGGTCTACGAGCAGTACTTC.